This T cell receptor (beta chain) was profiled in a study of CD8 T cells in ankylosing spondylitis. CDR3 length: 11 residues. Deletions cut 6 bases from V and 6 bases from J, with 9 bases between. CDR1 DFQATT and CDR2 SNEGSKA come from the germline V gene (reference sequence). This clonotype was seen many times. TCRdb re-derived calls from the 5' RACE reads in MiXCR, one entry per CDR3 protein. Of 200,000 to 250,000 distinct CDR3 sequences listed, over 8.5% are singletons. The TCR sequence derives from a male donor with ankylosing spondylitis or in good health (not recorded which). The chain has TRBV20-1 and TRBJ2-1, with D unresolved. The source material was blood, either unsorted or a sorted T cell fraction (not recorded which). CDR3 DNA sequence: TGCAGTGCCCAGAGGATCAATGAGCAGTTCTTC. Amino acid sequence: CSAQRINEQFF.